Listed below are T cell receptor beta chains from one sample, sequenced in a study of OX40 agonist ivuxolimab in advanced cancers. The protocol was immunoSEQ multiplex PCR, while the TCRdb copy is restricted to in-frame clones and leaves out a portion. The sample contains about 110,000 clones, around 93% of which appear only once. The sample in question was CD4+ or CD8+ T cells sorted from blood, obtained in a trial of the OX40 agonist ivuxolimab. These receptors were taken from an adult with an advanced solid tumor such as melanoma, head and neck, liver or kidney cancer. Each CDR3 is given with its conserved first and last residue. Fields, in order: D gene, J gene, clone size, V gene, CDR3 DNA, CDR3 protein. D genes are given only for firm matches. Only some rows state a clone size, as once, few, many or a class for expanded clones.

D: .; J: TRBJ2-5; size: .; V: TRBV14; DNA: TGTGCCAGCAGCGTCGGGACCCAAGAGACCCAGTACTTC; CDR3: CASSVGTQETQYF
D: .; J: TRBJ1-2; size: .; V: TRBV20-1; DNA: TGCAGTGCTGTACTCGAAGCCGGCTACACCTTC; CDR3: CSAVLEAGYTF
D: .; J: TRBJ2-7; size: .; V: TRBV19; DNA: TGTGCCAGTAGTATTATTGACGGCTCCTACGAGCAGTACTTC; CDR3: CASSIIDGSYEQYF
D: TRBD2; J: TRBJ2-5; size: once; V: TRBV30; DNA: TGTGCCTGGAGTAAGGTAGCGGGGATACAAGAGACCCAGTACTTC; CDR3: CAWSKVAGIQETQYF
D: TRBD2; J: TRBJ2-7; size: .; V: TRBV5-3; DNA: TGTGCCAGCGCCGGTGGCGGACTAGCGGAATCCTACGAGCAGTACTTC; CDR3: CASAGGGLAESYEQYF
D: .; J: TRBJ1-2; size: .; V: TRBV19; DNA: TGTGCCAGTAGTGCGGGACACATCTCTTGGGGCTACACCTTC; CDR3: CASSAGHISWGYTF
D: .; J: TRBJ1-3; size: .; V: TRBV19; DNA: TGTGCCAGTAATAACAGGGAGAGCTCTGGAAACACCATATATTTT; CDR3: CASNNRESSGNTIYF
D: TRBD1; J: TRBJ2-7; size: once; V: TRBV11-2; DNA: TGTGCCAGCAGCGTAGGACAGGGGGCACGCGAGCAGTACTTC; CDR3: CASSVGQGAREQYF
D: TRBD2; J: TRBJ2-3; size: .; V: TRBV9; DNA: TGTGCCAGCACGGGGAGCGGGAGCCCCGGGGGGGGCACAGATACGCAGTATTTT; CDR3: CASTGSGSPGGGTDTQYF
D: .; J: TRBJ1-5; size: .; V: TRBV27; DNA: TGTGCCAGCAGACCAAATGGGGCGCCATATCAGCCCCAGCATTTT; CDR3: CASRPNGAPYQPQHF
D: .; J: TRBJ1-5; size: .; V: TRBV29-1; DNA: TGCAGCGTTGAAGAATATGGGGGAGGTCAGCCCCAGCATTTT; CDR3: CSVEEYGGGQPQHF
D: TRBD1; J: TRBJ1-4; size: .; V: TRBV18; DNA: TGTGCCAGCTCAACAGGGGCAACTAATGAAAAACTGTTTTTT; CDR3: CASSTGATNEKLFF
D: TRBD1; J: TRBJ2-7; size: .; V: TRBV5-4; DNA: TGTGCCAGCAGCTACCCGGGACAGGGAAGAGGGGAGCAGTACTTC; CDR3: CASSYPGQGRGEQYF
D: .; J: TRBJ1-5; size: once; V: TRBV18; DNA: TGTGCCAGCTCACCTGGGGGGGGAGAGCCCCAGCATTTT; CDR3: CASSPGGGEPQHF
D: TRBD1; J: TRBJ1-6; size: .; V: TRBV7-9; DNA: TGTGCCAGCAGCTTGGAGCAGGGACAGAATTCACCCCTCCACTTT; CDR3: CASSLEQGQNSPLHF
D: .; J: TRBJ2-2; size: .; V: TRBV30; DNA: TGTGCCTGGAGTGTACTAGGGGAGCTGTTTTTT; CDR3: CAWSVLGELFF
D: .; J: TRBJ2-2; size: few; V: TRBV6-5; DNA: TGTGCCAGCAGTTACGACAGCAGCGCCGGGGAGCTGTTTTTT; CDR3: CASSYDSSAGELFF
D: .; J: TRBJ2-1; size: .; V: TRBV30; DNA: TGTGCCTGGAGTTCTAGCTCTGAGCAGTTCTTC; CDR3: CAWSSSSEQFF
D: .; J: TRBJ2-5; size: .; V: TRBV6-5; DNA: TGTGCCAGCAGAAGCGGTCCGTGGGAGACCCAGTACTTC; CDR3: CASRSGPWETQYF
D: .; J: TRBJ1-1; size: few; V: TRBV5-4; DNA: TGTGCCAGCAGCCTCGGAGGCACAGGGAGGCTGGGGGCTGAAGCTTTCTTT; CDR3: CASSLGGTGRLGAEAFF
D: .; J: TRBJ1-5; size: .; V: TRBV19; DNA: TGTGCCAGTAGTACAGGGGCGAGTAGCAATCAGCCCCAGCATTTT; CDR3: CASSTGASSNQPQHF
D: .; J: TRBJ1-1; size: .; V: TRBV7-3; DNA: TGTGCCAGCAGGTTAGAGATCCAGACAGAAGCTTTCTTT; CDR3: CASRLEIQTEAFF
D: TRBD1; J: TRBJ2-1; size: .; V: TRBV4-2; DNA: TGTGCCAGCAGCCAAGAAAGCAGGGGGTGGTACAATGAGCAGTTCTTC; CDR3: CASSQESRGWYNEQFF
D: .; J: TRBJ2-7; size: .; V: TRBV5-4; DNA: TGTGCCAGCAGCTTGAGTGGGGCGGACTACGAGCAGTACTTC; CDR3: CASSLSGADYEQYF
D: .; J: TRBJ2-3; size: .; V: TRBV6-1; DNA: TGTGCCTCAAAGGGACGGACCCCAGATACGCAGTATTTT; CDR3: CASKGRTPDTQYF
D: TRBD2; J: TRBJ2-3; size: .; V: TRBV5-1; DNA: TGCGCCAGCACTAGCGGCCCTAGCACAGATACGCAGTATTTT; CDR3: CASTSGPSTDTQYF
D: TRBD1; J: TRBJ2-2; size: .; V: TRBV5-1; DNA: TGCGCCAGCAGCCTGGGACAGGGGGCGCTGGCCGGGGAGCTGTTTTTT; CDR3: CASSLGQGALAGELFF
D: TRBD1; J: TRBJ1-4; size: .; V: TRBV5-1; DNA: TGCGCCAGCCGATTGACAGGGGGAGGTGAAAAACTGTTTTTT; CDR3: CASRLTGGGEKLFF
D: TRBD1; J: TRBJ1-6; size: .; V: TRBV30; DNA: TGTGCCTGGAGATCAATAGCGGGACAGGGGTATTCACCCCTCCACTTT; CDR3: CAWRSIAGQGYSPLHF
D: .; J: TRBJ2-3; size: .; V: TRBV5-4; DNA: TGTGCCAGCAGCTTGGACCCGCCAGATACGCAGTATTTT; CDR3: CASSLDPPDTQYF
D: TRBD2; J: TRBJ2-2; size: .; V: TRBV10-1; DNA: TGCGCCAGCAGTGGGGGAAGAAGCGGGAGGGGCCACGGGGAGCTGTTTTTT; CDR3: CASSGGRSGRGHGELFF
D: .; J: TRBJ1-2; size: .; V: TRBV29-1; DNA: TGCAGCGTAACCCCCCAGAGGCTCAAATATGGCTACACCTTC; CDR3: CSVTPQRLKYGYTF
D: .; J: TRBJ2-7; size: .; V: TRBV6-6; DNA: TGTGCCAGCAGTTACTCCGAGGGGCCCGAGCAGTACTTC; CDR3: CASSYSEGPEQYF
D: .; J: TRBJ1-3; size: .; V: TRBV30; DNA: TGTGCCTGGGACACCGGACAGAAAGGAAACACCATATATTTT; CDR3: CAWDTGQKGNTIYF
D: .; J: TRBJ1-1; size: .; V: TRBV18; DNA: TGTGCCAGCTCCCCGTTGGGAGCCGCTGAAGCTTTCTTT; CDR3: CASSPLGAAEAFF
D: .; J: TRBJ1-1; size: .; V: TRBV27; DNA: TGTGCCAGCAGTAATACCCTCCAAGCGGGGGCCACTGAAGCTTTCTTT; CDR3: CASSNTLQAGATEAFF
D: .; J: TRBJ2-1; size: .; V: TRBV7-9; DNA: TGTGCCAGCAGCTTCGGGACCGAGTACAATGAGCAGTTCTTC; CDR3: CASSFGTEYNEQFF
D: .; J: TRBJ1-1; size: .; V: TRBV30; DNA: TGTGCCTGGAGTTCCAATCTTCTATGGGGCACTGAAGCTTTCTTT; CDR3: CAWSSNLLWGTEAFF
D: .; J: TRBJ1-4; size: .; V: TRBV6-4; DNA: TGTGCCAGCAGCCAAGCAATCGGGTATAATGAAAAACTGTTTTTT; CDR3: CASSQAIGYNEKLFF
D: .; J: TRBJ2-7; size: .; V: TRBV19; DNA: TGTGCCAGTAGTAAAGGGGACTCCACCTACGAGCAGTACTTC; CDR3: CASSKGDSTYEQYF
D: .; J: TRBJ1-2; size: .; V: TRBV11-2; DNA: TGTGCCAGCAGCCAAGACAGCCTAGCTAACTATGGCTACACCTTC; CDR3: CASSQDSLANYGYTF
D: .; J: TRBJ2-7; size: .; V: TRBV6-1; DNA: TGTGCCAGCAGTGCGAGCGGCTCCTACGAGCAGTACTTC; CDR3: CASSASGSYEQYF
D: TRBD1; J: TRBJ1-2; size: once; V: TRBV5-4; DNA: TGTGCCAGCAGCCCGGACAGGGGCCGAGGCTACACCTTC; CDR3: CASSPDRGRGYTF
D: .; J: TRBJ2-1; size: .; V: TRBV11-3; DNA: TGTGCCAGCAGCTCCGGGACTGGGCTGGGGAATGAGCAGTTCTTC; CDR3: CASSSGTGLGNEQFF
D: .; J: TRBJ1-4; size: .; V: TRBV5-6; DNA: TGTGCCAGCAGCTTTCTAGAAACGGGTGAAAAACTGTTTTTT; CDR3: CASSFLETGEKLFF
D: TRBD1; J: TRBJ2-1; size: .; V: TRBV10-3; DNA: TGTGCCATCAGTGGACAGGGGATGGTAGTGGATGAGCAGTTCTTC; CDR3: CAISGQGMVVDEQFF
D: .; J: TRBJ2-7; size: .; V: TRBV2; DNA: TGTGCCAGCCAGACGCAGGGCTCCTACGAGCAGTACTTC; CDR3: CASQTQGSYEQYF
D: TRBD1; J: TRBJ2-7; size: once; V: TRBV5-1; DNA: TGCGCCAGCAGCACGGGACAGGGGGCGTTCTACGAGCAGTACTTC; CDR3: CASSTGQGAFYEQYF